This TCR beta chain was identified during a study of T cell changes during pregnancy in multiple sclerosis. Profiling relied on immunoSEQ multiplex PCR, and the TCRdb table lists in-frame clones only, not all of them. The table includes approximately 89,000 clones, just under 95% detected once. Looked up from germline, CDR1 is SSHAT and CDR2 is FNYEAQ (reference sequence). This CDR3 has 15 residues. V was cut by 5 bases and J by 0 bases, with 10 bases left in between. The receptor was derived from a female donor with multiple sclerosis, enrolled in a pregnancy study. The sample in question was peripheral blood, obtained in the third trimester of pregnancy. J is TRBJ2-2 and V is TRBV7-7, with a tentative D call TRBD2 (6 bases). CDR3 residues: CASSRSGANTGELFF. CDR3 sequence (DNA): TGTGCCAGCAGCCGTAGCGGAGCGAACACCGGGGAGCTGTTTTTT.